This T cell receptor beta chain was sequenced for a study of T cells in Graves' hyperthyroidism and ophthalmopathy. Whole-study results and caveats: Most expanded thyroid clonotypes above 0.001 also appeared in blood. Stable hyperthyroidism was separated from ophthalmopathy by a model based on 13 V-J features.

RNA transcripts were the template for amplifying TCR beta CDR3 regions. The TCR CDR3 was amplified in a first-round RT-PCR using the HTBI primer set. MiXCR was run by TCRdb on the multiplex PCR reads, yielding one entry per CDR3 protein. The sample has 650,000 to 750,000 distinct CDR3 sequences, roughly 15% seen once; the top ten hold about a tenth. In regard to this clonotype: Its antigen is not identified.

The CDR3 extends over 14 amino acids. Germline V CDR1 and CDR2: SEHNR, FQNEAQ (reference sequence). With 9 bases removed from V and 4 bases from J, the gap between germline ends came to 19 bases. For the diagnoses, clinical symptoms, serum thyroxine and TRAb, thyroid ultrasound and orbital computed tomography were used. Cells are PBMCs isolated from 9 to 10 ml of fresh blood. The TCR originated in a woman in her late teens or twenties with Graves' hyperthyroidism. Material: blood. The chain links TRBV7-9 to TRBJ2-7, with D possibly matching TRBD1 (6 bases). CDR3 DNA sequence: TGTGCCAGTAGTATGTTCAGGGGATCTTACGAGCAGTACTTC. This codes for CASSMFRGSYEQYF.